The T cell receptor (beta chain) described here comes from a study of cytomegalovirus exposure and HLA in healthy donors. Looking at the study overall: An early data release held around 80 million unique TCRs from HLA-typed donors.

The germline gives CDR1 SGHRS, CDR2 YFSETQ. CDR3 size: 15 residues. V shed 4 bases, J shed 4 bases, and the junction held 7 bases outside the gene matches. A multiplex PCR was run with 60 Vbeta primers and 13 Jbeta primers. Measured with immunoSEQ multiplex PCR; TCRdb has only the in-frame clones, and not every one. The data contain around 150,000 clones, 70% to 75% of them singletons. Source material: PBMCs. The chain recombines TRBV5-1 with TRBJ2-1; 8 positions match TRBD2. This receptor was obtained from a human donor in good health. The CDR3, as DNA: TGCGCCAGCAGCCCGGAGGCTAGCGGGTACAATGAGCAGTTCTTC. Its translation is CASSPEASGYNEQFF.